These T cell receptor beta chains were read from a single sample in a study of T cells in Graves' hyperthyroidism and ophthalmopathy. TCRdb passed the multiplex PCR reads through MiXCR, listing each CDR3 protein once. The sample shows some 760,000 distinct CDR3 sequences, around 15% of them seen only once. Sequenced: blood. The receptors come from a woman aged 18-29 years with Graves' hyperthyroidism. The CDR3 runs from the conserved cysteine through the conserved F or W. D genes are given only for firm matches. Clone size is stated in some rows and not others, as once, few, many or a class when expanded.

TRBV5-1	TRBD2	.	TRBJ2-1	TGTACCAGCAGCCCCACTAGCGGGAGTGGTGCTGAGCAGTTCTTC	CTSSPTSGSGAEQFF
TRBV11-2	TRBD2	many	TRBJ2-5	TGTGCCAGCAGACGGTTTTCTCTACGGGAGGGCCCTGAGACCCAGTACTTC	CASRRFSLREGPETQYF
TRBV7-9	TRBD1	many	TRBJ1-2	TGTGCCAGCAGCCCGAGGACAGGGGGCGGCTACACCTTC	CASSPRTGGGYTF
TRBV5-1	.	.	TRBJ2-5	TGCGCCAGCAGCTTGGGCATCGTTGAGGAGACCCAGTACTTC	CASSLGIVEETQYF
TRBV20-1	TRBD2	.	TRBJ2-1	TGCAGTGCTAGAGATTTCGAGACTAGCGGTTCCTACAATGAGCAGTTCTTC	CSARDFETSGSYNEQFF
TRBV4-3	TRBD1	few	TRBJ2-3	TGCGCCAGCAGCCAAGACGACAGGGTCTCGGCGACAGATACGCAGTATTTT	CASSQDDRVSATDTQYF
TRBV20-1	.	many	TRBJ2-7	TGCAGTGCTAGAGACACATCCTACGAGCAGTACTTC	CSARDTSYEQYF
TRBV6-2/TRBV6-3	.	many	TRBJ2-1	TGTGCCAGCTGGGGACTGCCTCAGGAGCAGTTCTTC	CASWGLPQEQFF
TRBV19	.	.	TRBJ2-1	TGTGCCAGTAGTATCCCGTACTCCAATACATACAATGAGCAGTTCTTC	CASSIPYSNTYNEQFF
TRBV9	TRBD2	.	TRBJ2-3	TGTGCCAGCAGCCACAGCGGGGGATCCGATACGCAGTATTTT	CASSHSGGSDTQYF
TRBV20-1	.	many	TRBJ2-7	TGCAGTGCTCTTTATTTTGGGGGCTACGAGCAGTACTTC	CSALYFGGYEQYF
TRBV11-3	.	many	TRBJ2-7	TGTGCCAGCAGCAGGACAGTGCCTCTCTCCTACGAGCAGTACTTC	CASSRTVPLSYEQYF
TRBV10-3	TRBD2	.	TRBJ2-3	TGTGCCAATTCGCTAGCGGGATCCTTAGATACGCAGTATTTT	CANSLAGSLDTQYF
TRBV7-3	.	few	TRBJ1-4	TGTGCCAGCAGCCTCAAAGGGGGGAGGGGCGGAGGATATCAAAAACTGTTTTTT	CASSLKGGRGGGYQKLFF
TRBV29-1	.	few	TRBJ1-1	TGCAGCGTTGAATACTTCACTGAAGCTTTCTTT	CSVEYFTEAFF
TRBV29-1	.	many	TRBJ2-3	TGCAGCGCCCTAGGCAATACGCAGTATTTT	CSALGNTQYF
TRBV4-1	.	.	TRBJ2-1	TGCGCCAGCAGCCAAGATTGGTTTGCTGGCGTGGGGGAGCAGTTCTTC	CASSQDWFAGVGEQFF
TRBV15	.	few	TRBJ1-5	TGTGCCACCAGCAGAGATGACCAGGGTCAGCCCCAGCATTTT	CATSRDDQGQPQHF
TRBV7-9	TRBD2	many	TRBJ2-1	TGTGCCAGCAGCTTCTCCCCGGGACTAGCGGGAAACAATGAGCAGTTCTTC	CASSFSPGLAGNNEQFF
TRBV2	TRBD1	many	TRBJ1-5	TGTGCCAGCAGATCCGGACAGGTCAATCAGCCCCAGCATTTT	CASRSGQVNQPQHF